Presented here are 8 T cell receptor beta chains from one specimen sequenced in a study of blood T cell repertoires in COVID-19. Profiling relied on immunoSEQ multiplex PCR, and the TCRdb table lists in-frame clones only, not all of them. The repertoire includes about 140,000 clones, about 90% of them detected once, and less than 2% sits in the top ten. The sequencing input was peripheral blood. The receptors originated from an older woman with acute or convalescent COVID-19.

V gene TRBV2 combines with J gene TRBJ2-5; 8 bases are shared with TRBD1. The J segment lost 4 bases and the V segment lost 6 bases, leaving 4 bases of the junction unmatched. Per the germline V gene, CDR1 is SNHLY and CDR2 is FYNNEI. CDR3 length equals 13 residues. CDR3 nucleotides: TGTGCCAGCAGGACAGGGGATTCAGAGACCCAGTACTTC. Encoded protein: CASRTGDSETQYF.

The rearrangement links TRBV28 to TRBJ1-4, with 10 bases lining up with TRBD1. This CDR3 has 14 residues. Germline V gene sequence: CDR1 MDHEN, CDR2 SYDVKM. V trimming: 5 bases; J trimming: 6 bases; junction bases outside the gene matches: 3. The CDR3 here is CASSRQGADEKLFF. Here the CDR3 DNA reads TGTGCCAGCAGTCGACAGGGGGCAGATGAAAAACTGTTTTTT.

In its sample, this clone was seen a few times. V usage is TRBV19 and J usage is TRBJ2-6, with a possible D match to TRBD1 (5 bases). Trimming left V 8 bases short and J 0 bases short, with 11 bases between. CDR1 is LNHDA, CDR2 SQIVND, per germline (reference sequence). The CDR3 is 15 amino acids. The CDR3 sequence is CASQGQGSGANVLTF. The CDR3 bases are TGTGCCAGTCAGGGTCAGGGCTCTGGGGCCAACGTCCTGACTTTC.

The sample holds one count of this clone. CDR3 nucleotide sequence: TGTGCCAGTAAACTACAGGGGGGGCTTAACTATGGCTACACCTTC. Translated: CASKLQGGLNYGYTF. The chain couples TRBV19 to TRBJ1-2, with 8 bases fitting TRBD1. This CDR3 contains 15 residues. The J segment lost 1 base and the V segment lost 7 bases, leaving 8 bases of the junction unmatched. CDR1 and CDR2 (germline): LNHDA, SQIVND (reference sequence). The full variable domain, its missing parts supplied by reference TRBV19 and TRBJ1-2, is DGGITQSPKYLFRKEGQNVTLSCEQNLNHDAMYWYRQDPGQGLRLIYYSQIVNDFQKGDIAEGYSVSREKKESFPLTVTSAQKNPTAFYLCASKLQGGLNYGYTFGSGTRLTVV.

This clone was counted only a few times. This sequence joins TRBV18 and TRBJ1-1; 8 nucleotides line up with TRBD1. With V trimmed by 6 bases and J by 5 bases, 8 bases remained unmatched. Germline CDR1 reads KGHSH; CDR2 reads LQKENI. The CDR3 totals 14 residues. The CDR3 is CASSAQGEGTEAFF. In DNA form, the CDR3 reads TGTGCCAGCTCGGCACAGGGGGAAGGGACTGAAGCTTTCTTT.

The rearrangement uses TRBV28 and TRBJ1-4, with a tentative D call TRBD1 (5 bases). Germline CDR1 reads MDHEN; CDR2 reads SYDVKM. Trimming pared 6 bases from V and 6 bases from J, leaving 14 bases between. The CDR3 extends over 14 amino acids. In nucleotides, the CDR3 is TGTGCCAGCAGCAAGAGACAGCTGGATGAAAAACTGTTTTTT. This sequence encodes CASSKRQLDEKLFF.

The CDR3 region has the DNA TGTGCCAGCAGCTCAGGGGCCCAAGGTTCACCCCTCCACTTT. It is translated as CASSSGAQGSPLHF. The chain joins TRBV11-3 to TRBJ1-6; possibly TRBD1 for D (6 bases). Germline V gene data show CDR1 as SGHNT and CDR2 as YENEEA. CDR3 length equals 14 residues. Deletions cut 4 bases from V and 9 bases from J, with 13 bases between.

The rearrangement uses TRBV19 and TRBJ2-7; 8 positions agree with TRBD1. V was clipped by 5 bases and J by 6 bases; unmatched bases: 9. Germline V gene data show CDR1 as LNHDA and CDR2 as SQIVND (reference sequence). This CDR3 comprises 14 residues. The CDR3 protein is CASSSRGGTGEQYF. For the CDR3, the DNA is TGTGCCAGTAGTTCCAGAGGGGGGACAGGCGAGCAGTACTTC.